The T cell receptor beta chain under discussion was sequenced for a study of T cell responses to AZD1222 COVID-19 vaccine. Study-level results: Within unmutated variant regions lay the reported targets of nearly half of spike-specific TCRs. Receipt of two AZD1222 doses was followed by a rise in Spike-specific TCR breadth and depth. The donor cohort was predominantly white British with a female majority, and clonal diversity may have been underestimated.

Germline lookup yields CDR1 GTSNPN and CDR2 SVGIG (reference sequence). The junction had 11 bases not matched to a gene; V was cut back by 7 bases and J by 8 bases. This CDR3 is built from 13 residues. TCRdb's copy holds only in-frame clones and misses some; the assay was immunoSEQ multiplex PCR. The profile shows 150,000 to 200,000 clones, 80% to 90% of them singletons. As to this clone: Antigen unknown.

The J gene is TRBJ2-1, the V gene TRBV30; 7 bases map to TRBD2. The receptor was derived from an adult who received the MenACWY meningococcal vaccine as a control. This sample comprised peripheral blood, obtained 28 days after the second dose of the MenACWY control vaccine. DNA of the CDR3: TGTGCCTCGACTCGCGGGAGAATGTATGAGCAGTTCTTC. As protein: CASTRGRMYEQFF.